The clone carrying this T cell receptor beta chain appeared many times. The target antigen is unknown. The data belong to a study of regulatory T cells in long-lasting Graves disease. Study observations and caveats: Persistent cases of Graves' showed reduced TCR diversity relative to newly diagnosed patients.

Trimming at V came to 7 bases and at J to 1 base, leaving 1 base not matched to a gene. The CDR3 is 13 amino acids. In germline, CDR1 is SNHLY, CDR2 FYNNEI. Stated time point: newly diagnosed GD, antithyroid drugs for less than 3 months. Extracted RNA from PBMCs served as the source of the TCR library. Building of the TCR beta libraries involved iRepertoire HTBI primers and Arm-PCR of CDR3 regions. How the authors handled the data: Across samples, 55 to 75 TRBV and around 14 TRBJ segments were found. TCRdb independently ran MiXCR on the multiplex PCR reads; one entry per CDR3 protein. TCRdb assigned the V and J calls; the authors' analysis was not used. The repertoire holds around 480,000 distinct CDR3 sequences, with about 16% as singletons. The data were also submitted as part of a second study, on T cells in Graves' hyperthyroidism and ophthalmopathy.

This receptor was taken from a middle-aged man with Graves disease. Sequencing used peripheral blood mononuclear cells (PBMCs), obtained at new diagnosis, from a patient treated with antithyroid drugs. V is TRBV2 and J is TRBJ2-3, with 8 bases identical to TRBD1. The chain's CDR3 is CASMGQGTDTQYF. DNA for the CDR3: TGTGCCAGCATGGGACAGGGCACAGATACGCAGTATTTT.